This T cell receptor (beta chain) is drawn from a study of early T cells in non-severe SARS-CoV-2 infection. Study-level background: Chains were unpaired, as sequencing was done on bulk RNA from unsorted whole blood.

Whole-study findings and limits: A preference for anti-spike CD8 responses marked VDJdb matching, which missed private and CD4 specificities.

This clonotype was found many times. Its antigen is currently unknown. Germline V CDR1 and CDR2: ENHRY, SYGVKD. The V and J ends lost 6 bases and 2 bases respectively, with 20 bases between them. The CDR3 length is 17 residues. Attachment of unique molecular identifiers was made to individual cDNA molecules. TCRdb re-called the 5' RACE reads with MiXCR, one entry per CDR3 protein. The repertoire holds roughly 110,000 distinct CDR3 sequences, more than 9.5% seen once, with approximately 8.1% in the top ten. This receptor was taken from an adult who was a healthcare worker with PCR-confirmed SARS-CoV-2 infection or an uninfected control (not recorded which). Sequenced: whole blood. The chain joins TRBV10-3 to TRBJ2-1; a weak D match, TRBD2 (6 bases). DNA for the CDR3: TGTGCCATCAGGCGAGGACTGTTGCGGGAAACCTACAATGAGCAGTTCTTC. Its protein product is CAIRRGLLRETYNEQFF.